This T cell receptor beta chain is from a study of T-cell reconstitution after alpha-beta-depleted transplantation in children. As it was prepared, the TCRbeta library received unique molecular identifiers. TCRdb called the PCR reads again in MiXCR, with one record for every CDR3 protein. The sample has 450,000 to 550,000 distinct CDR3 sequences, 11% seen once. As concerns this clonotype: A much larger clonotype is one base distant, so this may be a read error.

Germline CDR1 SGHTA, CDR2 FQGNSA. The V gene lost 4 bases and the J gene lost 2 bases, with 8 bases spanning the gap. This CDR3 has 13 residues. The source was PBMCs, mostly from graft donor cells, collected 180 days after TCRalphabeta/CD19-depleted stem cell transplant. The clonotype comes from a female patient aged 2-15 years who had a stem cell transplant for aplastic anemia, so the T cells may come from the graft donor. V is TRBV7-2 and J is TRBJ1-1, with D possibly TRBD1 on 6 matching bases. CDR3 bases: TGTGCCAGCAGCTGGGACACCAACACTGAAGCTTTCTTT. Its translation: CASSWDTNTEAFF. The full variable domain, rest sourced from reference TRBV7-2 and TRBJ1-1, is GAGVSQSPSNKVTEKGKDVELRCDPISGHTALYWYRQSLGQGLEFLIYFQGNSAPDKSGLPSDRFSAERTGGSVSTLTIQRTQQEDSAVYLCASSWDTNTEAFFGQGTRLTVV.